This T cell receptor beta chain is drawn from a study of response to subunit inactivated influenza vaccine. The study, taken as a whole, reports: Seasonal influenza vaccination, on each occasion, was suggested by the authors to recruit few new T cells.

The CDR3 runs to 19 residues. Germline CDR1 and CDR2: MNHEY and SVGEGT. V lost 0 bases to trimming and J lost 2 bases, with 20 bases between them. A word on this clonotype: Its antigen is still unknown.

MiXCR, run by TCRdb on the RT-PCR reads, gives a single entry per CDR3 protein. The sample records 150,000 or so distinct CDR3 sequences, around 10% being singletons. The rearrangement uses TRBV6-2 or TRBV6-3 and TRBJ2-1; TRBD2 is a possible D gene (6 bases). This sequence was found in a man in his fifties or sixties who received an inactivated influenza vaccine. The material sequenced was CD8+ T cells sorted from PBMCs, taken less than 30 months after vaccination. CDR3: CASSYSFPGGEATYNEQFF. In nucleotides, the CDR3 is TGTGCCAGCAGTTACTCTTTTCCCGGGGGAGAAGCAACCTACAATGAGCAGTTCTTC.